This TCR beta chain was captured in a study of cytomegalovirus exposure and HLA in healthy donors (dated by TCRdb to about 2017). Some background on the complete study: An earlier analysis of 587 of the donors reported about 280 Gb of sequence data and 95 million to 130 million unique TCR beta sequences obtained from some 170 million T cells. In addition to the first cohort of hundreds of subjects, a separate validation cohort of 120 different subjects was used. A later analysis re-examined previously published TCR beta repertoires from several hundred donors and added high-resolution HLA genotyping to investigate patterns of TCR occurrence. The genetic ancestry cluster associated with self-reported Caucasian donors included around 76% of the roughly 410 genotyped donors. Roughly 300 gigabases of sequencing data and 70 million to 95 million unique TCR sequences made up an early release that covered 500 to 700 HLA-typed donors. Typing coverage varied by locus: roughly 629-630 donors for A, B, C, DRB1 and DQB1; roughly 560 for DQA1; about 590 for DPA1; 400 to 480 for DPB1. The aim of the study was to test whether cataloging public T cell receptors could identify signatures of past pathogen exposure. The study used immunosequencing to profile the T cell repertoires of several hundred subjects and linked those repertoires to cytomegalovirus serostatus. All discovery cohort repertoires had been generated using a single sequencing platform. Across 300 to 400 genotyped donors of the cohort, an average of roughly 250,000 unique TCR beta nucleotide sequences per donor were sequenced, and around 20% of those sequences were non-productive. To decide whether each TCR beta V gene segment behaved as functional or pseudogenic, an earlier analysis of some 570 of the donors relied on high-throughput TCR beta sequencing. Donor age, sex, ethnicity and CMV serostatus were compiled together with the repertoire data. The study combined high-throughput TCR immunosequencing, statistical association of individual TCRs with disease status, and machine learning to predict cytomegalovirus infection status. HLA typing covered class I and class II loci at four-digit resolution. In the later analysis, no new phenotypic data were used to find candidate immune exposures; instead, reliance was placed on TCR beta sequences and their occurrence across donors. A later genetic analysis used genome-wide SNP genotypes for about 65% of the 666 donors, treating that subset as a discovery cohort. Because of strong linkage in the cohort, five DR-DQ haplotypes were treated as single units for association and clustering.

In total, approximately 610 healthy bone marrow donors made up the cohort. All cohort members were sampled while nominally healthy, although unrecorded immune exposures were likely present. The donor was CMV seropositive and was included in the group of 250 to 300 seropositive cohort members. A peripheral blood sample was provided by each donor, and peripheral blood mononuclear cells were used for TCR beta sequencing. The Qiagen DNeasy Blood Extraction Kit was used to extract genomic DNA from the blood cell samples. Details on this clone: Its antigen specificity is not known. Base quality data are lacking; no much larger clone is found one base away.

The paper's findings and limits, for the study overall: A further reported finding was that TCR beta sequences accurately predicted the HLA-A and HLA-B alleles for most subjects in the first cohort. It was suggested by the authors that the approach could potentially be generalized to other disease states and immunological phenotypes. Compared with the approximately 670-donor mean, donors in an Asian-associated ancestry cluster had fewer N-insertions in productive TCRs, according to a later genetic analysis. For the cohort, immune exposure information was limited to CMV serostatus. Linkage disequilibrium might explain the correlated functional status among segregating V segments, but an unknown experimental factor could not be ruled out. A later analysis found that most CMV-associated TCR beta chains appeared HLA-restricted, with HLA associations seemingly driven largely by CMV exposure. In the study, around 150 TCR beta chains were listed as associated with cytomegalovirus. In vitro tests confirmed that three of the cytomegalovirus-associated TCR beta chains recognize cytomegalovirus antigens. V-gene and J-gene trimming of TCR beta chains was associated with a missense DCLRE1C variant in a later genetic analysis, and the association was replicated in an independent cohort. Some IMGT-functional V segments, including TRBV6-2 and TRBV6-3, could not be told apart with the 87-base-pair reads, so those segments were excluded. While some public TCRs were present in many individuals, most TCR sequences turned up only very rarely across donors. Several of the top co-occurrence clusters appeared to be linked to parvovirus B19, influenza, CMV and Epstein-Barr virus, according to a later analysis. HLA typing was unavailable for some donors at each locus, so association tests used only the typed subset. A later analysis found that TCR association rates varied across HLA loci, with DRB1 alleles showing the most associated TCRs and HLA-C alleles the fewest. Sequencing depth was assumed to be roughly uniform across donors in the presence/absence analyses, though that assumption may not hold. In an earlier analysis of several hundred of the donors, most TCR beta V segments were observed in productive rearrangements about 87% or about 30% of the time, broadly matching IMGT annotations. In a later analysis, HLA-associated TCR beta chains were found to be more clonally expanded and to have lower generation probabilities than equally common non-associated chains. This cohort had only TCR beta chains sequenced, and the lack of alpha or paired-chain data limited which features could be detected. The classifier was reported to diagnose cytomegalovirus status with high specificity and sensitivity in both the original and validation cohorts. When HLA alleles, especially DR and DQ, strongly co-occurred, TCR associations were difficult to assign to individual alleles. The sequencing pipeline was judged likely to have produced a cluster of highly shared sequence variants as a technical artifact. Because counts were too low, around 18 rarely observed V segments, including chromosome 9 orphons, were left out of the earlier analysis of 587 of the donors. A later analysis associated 17,000 or so TCR beta sequences with specific HLA alleles at a false discovery rate of 0.05.

The library was generated by the immunoSEQ multiplex PCR assay. A mixture of 60 forward primers for TCR Vbeta segments and 13 reverse primers for TCR Jbeta segments was used in the multiplex PCR. Amplification of the CDR3 region of rearranged TCR beta genes was performed with a multiplex PCR assay on genomic DNA. The amplified TCR beta libraries were sequenced on the Illumina HiSeq System as 87-base-pair reads. Under the source paper's analysis protocol: A later analysis counted tens of millions of unique TCR beta chains across the roughly 700 repertoires, and some 12 million of these chains were shared by at least two donors. A nearest-neighbor algorithm error-corrected the raw reads and collapsed the reads into unique sequences, merging closely related sequences to remove PCR and sequencing errors. CDR3 sequences were aligned to IMGT reference sequences to assign V, D and J gene segments. For a sequence to be retained, a match of at least six nucleotides to both a V gene segment and a J gene segment was required. A rearrangement counted as productive if the CDR3 had no stop codons and remained in frame with V and J, and every other rearrangement counted as non-productive. CDR3 was defined by IMGT convention, running from the second conserved V-encoded cysteine to the conserved J-encoded phenylalanine. In an earlier analysis of more than 550 of the donors, sequences lacking an unambiguous match to a single V gene segment were excluded. An earlier analysis of approximately 590 of the donors called V segments functional above 56.7% productive rearrangements and segregating when the between-donor standard deviation exceeded 5%. A statistical classification framework was developed to diagnose cytomegalovirus status using the catalog of TCR beta chain sequences. A later analysis assigned V and J genes by comparing TCR nucleotide sequences with IMGT/GENE-DB human TR gene sequences. In a later analysis, CDR3 sequences and most-parsimonious VDJ recombination scenarios were assigned using the TCRdist pipeline. In a later analysis, every TCR beta chain was defined by the combination of its CDR3 amino acid sequence and its V-gene family, and reads without a unique V-gene family were dropped. In a later analysis, 500 to 700 highly shared, low-generation-probability nucleotide sequences were removed to address suspected cross-contamination and a sequencing artifact. In a later analysis, a clonal expansion index was calculated for each public chain from normalized within-repertoire ranks of inferred template counts. In a later analysis, generation probabilities were computed with a VDJ recombination model fitted to out-of-frame rearrangements, and the resulting probabilities were checked against IGoR. In a later analysis, hypergeometric tests were used to score TCR-TCR, TCR-HLA and TCR-CMV co-occurrence, with a repertoire-size bias correction applied to TCR pairs. False discovery rates were estimated in a later analysis by permuting HLA or CMV assignments 20 times. A later analysis grouped co-occurring TCRs with DBSCAN, adding TCRdist sequence similarity when clustering within HLA-allele-positive subsets. Repertoires with fewer than 30,000 or more than 120,000 public chains, plus five repertoires with anomalous nucleotide sharing, were excluded from co-occurrence clustering. Drawn from immuneACCESS, this table holds only the in-frame rearrangements with V and J called that TCRdb kept. Clones are partly lost; checked studies trace under half to an unresolved V gene and leave the rest unexplained. The V and J calls and clone size were taken over from that table, and D and trimming were inferred from the DNA. The sample table shows 100,000 to 150,000 clones, and approximately 78% are seen once. Of the sample, approximately 11% is held by the ten largest clones.

A distance of 16 bases separates the germline ends of V and J, which lose 5 bases and 2 bases respectively. The germline V gene (reference sequence) specifies MNHEY as CDR1 and SMNVEV as CDR2. Counted from cysteine to phenylalanine, this CDR3 has 15 amino acids. The retained sequence is limited to the CDR3, 45 bases, with the frame set at the first base. The sequencing sample was made of PBMCs. The TCR was taken from a man younger than 40 in good health and CMV-seropositive. This receptor chain uses TRBV27 and TRBJ2-7; a weak D assignment points to TRBD2 (5 bases agree). The CDR3 region: CASSIRPGFPYEQYF. The sequenced DNA: TGTGCCAGCAGTATACGCCCGGGGTTCCCCTACGAGCAGTACTTC.